These T cell receptor beta chains were read from a single sample in a study of blood T cell repertoires in COVID-19. Here immunoSEQ multiplex PCR was the method, and the copy in TCRdb shows in-frame clones only, minus some. Altogether over 250,000 clones are present, 75% to 90% being singletons, with the ten largest covering approximately 2.5%. Specimen: PBMCs or T cells enriched from blood (not recorded which). The receptors were gathered from a woman aged 18-29 years who had recovered from COVID-19. Each CDR3 is given with its conserved first and last residue. Each record gives: CDR3 protein, V gene, D gene. D genes are given only for firm matches.

CASIAGDYEQYF	TRBV2	TRBD2
CASSSGGYGYTF	TRBV27	-
CASSQDPTRTSGGTAFTDTQYF	TRBV14	TRBD2
CASTSGTMSSPLHF	TRBV27	-
CSVRTGGNTGELFF	TRBV29-1	TRBD1
CASSTKRVASAPLHF	TRBV7-8	-
CASSRQDGEAFF	TRBV27	-
CASSPTRLADSTDTQYF	TRBV7-9	TRBD2
CASSRTGEKNYGYTF	TRBV7-9	TRBD1
CASSPQQGGYTF	TRBV27	TRBD1
CASSFRLIPRTDTQYF	TRBV5-6	-
CASSEDSRMGSQHF	TRBV2	-
CASSRDGTMTSYEQYF	TRBV5-1	-
CASSTQGRLRETQYF	TRBV5-6	-
CASSMGRGPQHF	TRBV19	-
CASSGGQARVAEAFF	TRBV5-1	TRBD1
CASSLFVGGPYNEQFF	TRBV27	-
CASSSPQPGQAYEQYF	TRBV6-5	TRBD1
CASSLSGAYSYEQYF	TRBV5-1	TRBD2
CASSEWDSPYEQYF	TRBV25-1	TRBD1
CASSLTTGADNSPLHF	TRBV5-4	TRBD1
CASSPAPRGSASGGEYNEQFF	TRBV5-1	TRBD2
CASSKTSGSYNEQFF	TRBV6-5	TRBD2
CASGQSGGLYNEQFF	TRBV9	TRBD2
CASKVLANTGELFF	TRBV6-6	-
CASSILANTGELFF	TRBV19	-
CASDEVPYNSPLHF	TRBV28	-
CASSSPDRGHSPLHF	TRBV6-5	TRBD1
CASSQKLSGWVKLFF	TRBV3-1/TRBV3-2	-
CASSPERRDEQFF	TRBV18	-
CASSQGGSGGSNEQFF	TRBV7-9	TRBD2
CASSAGGSPLHF	TRBV10-1	-
CASSTGTGVSPLHF	TRBV7-6	TRBD1
CASSFFRGQKLDPTDTQYF	TRBV13	TRBD1
CASGTVPRQGAPGQPQHF	TRBV12-5	TRBD1
CASSFAGFLSGNTIYF	TRBV28	-
CASTRDRATYNEQFF	TRBV2	TRBD1
CASGLVQASGYGYTF	TRBV12-5	-
CASSRGVGGGEETQYF	TRBV3-1/TRBV3-2	TRBD2
CASSLLSEAFF	TRBV12-3/TRBV12-4	-
CAISDREDTEAFF	TRBV10-3	-
CASSPTGGNTIYF	TRBV25-1	TRBD1
CASSSGANTGELFF	TRBV6-4	-
CASSAGGNYGYTF	TRBV19	TRBD1
CASSQDWTGVTYTF	TRBV4-1	TRBD1
CASTLARFYGYTF	TRBV28	-
CASSPRPQGAIYNEQFF	TRBV4-1	TRBD1
CSVEAGTGYGYTF	TRBV29-1	TRBD1
CASSSPGQAIEQYF	TRBV27	TRBD1
CASSDSAGQGPPQHF	TRBV2	TRBD1
CASSVSGVYGYTF	TRBV9	-
CASNSGGATYEQYF	TRBV28	TRBD2
CASRPRRRGSSGTGELFF	TRBV12-2	-
CAVGVPSTDTQYF	TRBV10-1	-
CASSPESYEQYF	TRBV11-2	-
CASLRTSGAQETQYF	TRBV5-6	TRBD2
CASSPTPGLAGAGAQETQYF	TRBV7-6	TRBD2
CASSSFPQGSGYEQYF	TRBV27	-
CASSQDEDREQETQYF	TRBV4-1	TRBD1